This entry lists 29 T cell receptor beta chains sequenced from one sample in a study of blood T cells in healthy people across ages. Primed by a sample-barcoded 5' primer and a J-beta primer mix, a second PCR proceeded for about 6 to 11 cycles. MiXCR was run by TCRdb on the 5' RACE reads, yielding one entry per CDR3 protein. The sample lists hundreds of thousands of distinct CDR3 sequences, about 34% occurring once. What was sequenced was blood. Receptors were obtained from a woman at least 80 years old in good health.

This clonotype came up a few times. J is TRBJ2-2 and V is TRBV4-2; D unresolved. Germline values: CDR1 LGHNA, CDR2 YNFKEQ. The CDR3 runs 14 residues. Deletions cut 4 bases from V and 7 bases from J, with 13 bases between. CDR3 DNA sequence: TGTGCCAGCAGCCTAAAGATCGCAGGCGGGGAGCTGTTTTTT. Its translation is CASSLKIAGGELFF.

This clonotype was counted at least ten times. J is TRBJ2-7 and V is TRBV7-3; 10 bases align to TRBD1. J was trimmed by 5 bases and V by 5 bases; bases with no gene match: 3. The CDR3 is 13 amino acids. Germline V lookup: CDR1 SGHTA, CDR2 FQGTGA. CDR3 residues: CASSQDRGNEQYF. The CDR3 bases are TGTGCCAGCAGCCAGGACAGGGGGAACGAGCAGTACTTC.

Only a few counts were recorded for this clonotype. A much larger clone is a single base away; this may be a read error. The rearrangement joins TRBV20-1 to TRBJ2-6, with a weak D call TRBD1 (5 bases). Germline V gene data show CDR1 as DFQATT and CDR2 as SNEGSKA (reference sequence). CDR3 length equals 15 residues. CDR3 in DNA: TGCAGTGCTAGTGAACAGAGCTCTGGGGCCAACGTCCGGACTTTC. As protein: CSASEQSSGANVRTF.

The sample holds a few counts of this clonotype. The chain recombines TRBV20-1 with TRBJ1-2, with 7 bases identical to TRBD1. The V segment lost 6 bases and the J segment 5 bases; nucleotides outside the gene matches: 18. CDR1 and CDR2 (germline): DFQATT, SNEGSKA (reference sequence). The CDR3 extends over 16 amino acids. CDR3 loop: CSAATQGGREGYGYTF. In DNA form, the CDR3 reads TGCAGTGCCGCCACCCAGGGGGGGAGGGAGGGGTATGGCTACACCTTC.

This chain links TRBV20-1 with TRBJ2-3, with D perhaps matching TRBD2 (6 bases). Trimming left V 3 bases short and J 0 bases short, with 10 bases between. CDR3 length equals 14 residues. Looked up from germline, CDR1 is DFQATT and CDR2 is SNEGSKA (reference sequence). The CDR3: CSASKGLSTDTQYF. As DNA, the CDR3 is TGCAGTGCTAGTAAGGGACTTAGCACAGATACGCAGTATTTT.

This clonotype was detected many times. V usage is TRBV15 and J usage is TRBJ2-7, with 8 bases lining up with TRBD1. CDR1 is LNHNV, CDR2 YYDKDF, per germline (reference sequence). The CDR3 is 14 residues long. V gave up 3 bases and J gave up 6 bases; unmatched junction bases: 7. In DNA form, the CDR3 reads TGTGCCACCAGCAGCGGGGACAGGTGGAGCGAGCAGTACTTC. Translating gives CATSSGDRWSEQYF.

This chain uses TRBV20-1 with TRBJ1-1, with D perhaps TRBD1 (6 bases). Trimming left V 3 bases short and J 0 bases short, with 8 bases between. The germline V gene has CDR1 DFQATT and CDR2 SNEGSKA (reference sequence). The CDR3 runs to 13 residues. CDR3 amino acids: CSASRDMNTEAFF. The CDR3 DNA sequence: TGCAGTGCTAGCAGGGACATGAACACTGAAGCTTTCTTT.

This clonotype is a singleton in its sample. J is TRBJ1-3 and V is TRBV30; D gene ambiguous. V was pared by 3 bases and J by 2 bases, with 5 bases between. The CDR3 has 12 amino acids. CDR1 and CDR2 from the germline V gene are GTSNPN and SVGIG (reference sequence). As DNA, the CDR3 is TGTGCCTGGAGGGACGCTGGAAACACCATATATTTT. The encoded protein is CAWRDAGNTIYF.

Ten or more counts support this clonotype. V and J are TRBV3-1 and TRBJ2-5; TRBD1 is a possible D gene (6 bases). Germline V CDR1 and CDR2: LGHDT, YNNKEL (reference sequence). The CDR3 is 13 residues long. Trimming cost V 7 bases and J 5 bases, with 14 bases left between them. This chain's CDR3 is CASNGGLRETQYF. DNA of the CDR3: TGTGCCAGCAATGGGGGCCTTCGGGAGACCCAGTACTTC.

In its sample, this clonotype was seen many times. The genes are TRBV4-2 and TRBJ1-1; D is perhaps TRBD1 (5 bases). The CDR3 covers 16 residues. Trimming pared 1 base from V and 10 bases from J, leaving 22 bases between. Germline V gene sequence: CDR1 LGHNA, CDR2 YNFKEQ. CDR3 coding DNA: TGTGCCAGCAGCCAAGGGGGGGAGGGACCCCGTTTGACAGCTTTCTTT. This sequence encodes CASSQGGEGPRLTAFF.

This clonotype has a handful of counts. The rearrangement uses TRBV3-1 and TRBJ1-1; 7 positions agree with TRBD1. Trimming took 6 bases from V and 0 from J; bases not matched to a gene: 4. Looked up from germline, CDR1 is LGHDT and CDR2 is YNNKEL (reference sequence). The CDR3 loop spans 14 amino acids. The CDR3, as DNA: TGTGCCAGCAGAGAGACAGGGATGAACACTGAAGCTTTCTTT. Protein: CASRETGMNTEAFF.

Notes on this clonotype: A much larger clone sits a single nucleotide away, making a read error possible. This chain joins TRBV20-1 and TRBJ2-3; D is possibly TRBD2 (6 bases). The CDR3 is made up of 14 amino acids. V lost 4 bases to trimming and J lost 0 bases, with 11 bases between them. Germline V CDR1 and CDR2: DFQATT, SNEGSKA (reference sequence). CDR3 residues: CSANGRGSTDTQYF. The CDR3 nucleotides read TGCAGTGCTAACGGGCGGGGTAGCACAGATACGCAGTATTTT.

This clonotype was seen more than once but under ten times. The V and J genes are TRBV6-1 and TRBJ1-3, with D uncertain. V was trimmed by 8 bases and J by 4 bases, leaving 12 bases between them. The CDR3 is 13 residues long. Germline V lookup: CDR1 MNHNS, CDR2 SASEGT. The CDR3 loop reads CASLDVGGNTIYF. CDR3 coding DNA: TGTGCCAGCCTCGATGTGGGGGGAAACACCATATATTTT.

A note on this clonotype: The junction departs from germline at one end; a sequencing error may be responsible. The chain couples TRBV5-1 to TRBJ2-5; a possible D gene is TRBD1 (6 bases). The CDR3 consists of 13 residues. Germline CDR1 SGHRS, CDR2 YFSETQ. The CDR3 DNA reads TGTGCCAGCAGCCTGACAGGAAAGGTGGACCAGTACTTC. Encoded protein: CASSLTGKVDQYF.

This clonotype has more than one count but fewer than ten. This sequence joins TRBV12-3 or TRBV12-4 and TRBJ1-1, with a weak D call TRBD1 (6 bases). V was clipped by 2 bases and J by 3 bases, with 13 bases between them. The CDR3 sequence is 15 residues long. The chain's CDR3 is CASSLRGTTDTEAFF. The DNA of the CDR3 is TGTGCCAGCAGTTTAAGAGGGACAACGGACACTGAAGCTTTCTTT.

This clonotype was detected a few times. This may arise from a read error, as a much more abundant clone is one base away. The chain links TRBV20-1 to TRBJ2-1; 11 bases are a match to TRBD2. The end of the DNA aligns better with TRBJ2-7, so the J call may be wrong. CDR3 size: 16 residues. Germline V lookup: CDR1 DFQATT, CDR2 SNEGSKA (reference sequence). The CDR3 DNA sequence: TGCAGTGCTAGGCGGGTAGCGGGGGGGTCCTACAATGAGCAGTACTTC. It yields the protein CSARRVAGGSYNEQYF.

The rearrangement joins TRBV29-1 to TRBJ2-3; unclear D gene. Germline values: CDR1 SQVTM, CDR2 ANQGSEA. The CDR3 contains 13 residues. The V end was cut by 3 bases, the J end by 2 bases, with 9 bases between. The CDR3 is CSVEGRHTDTQYF. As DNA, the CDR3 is TGCAGCGTTGAGGGCAGACACACAGATACGCAGTATTTT.

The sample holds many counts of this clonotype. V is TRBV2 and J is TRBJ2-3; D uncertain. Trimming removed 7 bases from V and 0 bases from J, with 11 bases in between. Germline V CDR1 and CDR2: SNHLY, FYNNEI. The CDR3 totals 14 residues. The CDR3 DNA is TGTGCCAGCAAACGGAGCACTAGCACAGATACGCAGTATTTT. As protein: CASKRSTSTDTQYF.

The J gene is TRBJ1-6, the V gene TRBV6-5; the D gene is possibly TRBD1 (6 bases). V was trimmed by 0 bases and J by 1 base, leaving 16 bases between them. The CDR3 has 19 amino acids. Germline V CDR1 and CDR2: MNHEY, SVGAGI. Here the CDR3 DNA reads TGTGCCAGCAGTTACTCTGGGGGGCCCGGGAGTTCCTATAATTCACCCCTCCACTTT. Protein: CASSYSGGPGSSYNSPLHF.

The CDR3 sequence: CASSSLAYEQYF. The CDR3 nucleotides read TGTGCCAGCAGTTCGTTGGCCTACGAGCAGTACTTC. V is TRBV6-6 and J is TRBJ2-7, with D uncertain. Looked up from germline, CDR1 is MNHNY and CDR2 is SVGAGI (reference sequence). The CDR3 has 12 amino acids. V was pared by 4 bases and J by 2 bases, with 6 bases between.

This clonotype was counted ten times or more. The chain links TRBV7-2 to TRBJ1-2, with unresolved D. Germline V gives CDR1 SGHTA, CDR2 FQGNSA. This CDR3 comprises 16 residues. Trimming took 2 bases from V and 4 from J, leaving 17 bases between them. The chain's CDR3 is CASSLSDWRRGYGYTF. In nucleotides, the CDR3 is TGTGCCAGCAGCTTAAGCGATTGGCGACGGGGCTATGGCTACACCTTC.

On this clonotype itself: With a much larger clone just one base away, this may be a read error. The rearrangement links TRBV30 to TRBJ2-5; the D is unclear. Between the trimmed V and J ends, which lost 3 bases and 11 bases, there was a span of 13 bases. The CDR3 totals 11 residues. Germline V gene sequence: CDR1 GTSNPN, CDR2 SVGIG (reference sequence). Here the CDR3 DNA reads TGTGCCTGGAGGTACGACAATGAGCAGTACTTC. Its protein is CAWRYDNEQYF.

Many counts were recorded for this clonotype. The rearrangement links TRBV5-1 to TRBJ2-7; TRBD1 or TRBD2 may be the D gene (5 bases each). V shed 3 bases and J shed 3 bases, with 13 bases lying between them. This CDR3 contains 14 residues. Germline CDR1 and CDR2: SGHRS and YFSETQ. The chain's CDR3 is CASSSRDGDYEQYF. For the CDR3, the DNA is TGCGCCAGCAGCTCCCGGGACGGGGACTACGAGCAGTACTTC.

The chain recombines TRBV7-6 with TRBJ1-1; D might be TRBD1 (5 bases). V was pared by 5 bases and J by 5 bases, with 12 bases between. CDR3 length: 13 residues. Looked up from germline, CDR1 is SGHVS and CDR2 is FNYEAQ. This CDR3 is CASSTNQGTEAFF. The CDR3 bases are TGTGCCAGCAGCACTAATCAGGGTACTGAAGCTTTCTTT.

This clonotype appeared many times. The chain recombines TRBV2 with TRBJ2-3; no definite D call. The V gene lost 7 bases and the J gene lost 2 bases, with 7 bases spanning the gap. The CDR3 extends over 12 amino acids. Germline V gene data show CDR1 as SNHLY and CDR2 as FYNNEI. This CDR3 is CASNRNTDTQYF. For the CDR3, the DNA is TGTGCCAGCAACAGAAACACAGATACGCAGTATTTT.

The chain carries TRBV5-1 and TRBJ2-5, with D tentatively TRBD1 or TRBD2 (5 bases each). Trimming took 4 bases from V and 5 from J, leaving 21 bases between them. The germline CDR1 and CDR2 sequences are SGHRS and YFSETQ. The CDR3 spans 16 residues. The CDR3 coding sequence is TGCGCCAGCAGCCCGCGTGCCGGGGCGATGTCGGAGACCCAGTACTTC. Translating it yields CASSPRAGAMSETQYF.

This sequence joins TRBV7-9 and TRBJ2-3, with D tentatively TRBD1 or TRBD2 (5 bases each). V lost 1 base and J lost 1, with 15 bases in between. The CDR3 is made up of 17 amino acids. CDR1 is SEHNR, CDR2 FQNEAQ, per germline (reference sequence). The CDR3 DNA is TGTGCCAGCAGCTTAGGGATTGGGGGAGCTGGCACAGATACGCAGTATTTT. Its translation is CASSLGIGGAGTDTQYF.

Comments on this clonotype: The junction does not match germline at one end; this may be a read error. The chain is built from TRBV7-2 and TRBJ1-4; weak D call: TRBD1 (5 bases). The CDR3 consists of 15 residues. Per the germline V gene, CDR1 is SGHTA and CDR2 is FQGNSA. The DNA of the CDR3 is TGTGCCAGCAGCCCCACAGGACAAGCTAATGAAAAACGGTTTTTT. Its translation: CASSPTGQANEKRFF. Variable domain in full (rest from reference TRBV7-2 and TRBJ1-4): GAGVSQSPSNKVTEKGKDVELRCDPISGHTALYWYRQSLGQGLEFLIYFQGNSAPDKSGLPSDRFSAERTGGSVSTLTIQRTQQEDSAVYLCASSPTGQANEKRFFGSGTQLSVL.

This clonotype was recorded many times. The CDR3 bases are TGTGCCAGCAGTTCAACCGGGACAGGGTACCAGCCCCAGCATTTT. Protein: CASSSTGTGYQPQHF. This rearrangement joins TRBV28 to TRBJ1-5, with 9 bases fitting TRBD1. The CDR3 consists of 15 residues. V lost 4 bases and J lost 7; bases outside the gene matches: 8. Per germline, CDR1 MDHEN and CDR2 SYDVKM.